This TCR beta chain came from a study of CD8 T cells in ankylosing spondylitis. Via MiXCR, TCRdb re-called the 5' RACE reads, giving one row per CDR3 protein. This table has 250,000 or so distinct CDR3 sequences, roughly 10% appearing once. Losses at the gene ends were 5 bases for V and 5 bases for J; bases not matched to a gene: 5. From germline, CDR1 is LGHNA and CDR2 YNFKEQ. The length of the CDR3 is 14 residues. Overall study results and limits: Previous work reported some of these motif variants in the synovial fluid and blood of reactive arthritis. A TCR beta motif of eight highly homologous variants appeared characteristic of ankylosing spondylitis blood.

As to this clonotype: Its matching antigen is unknown.

Sequencing was done on a sample of blood, either unsorted or a sorted T cell fraction (not recorded which). The clonotype was recovered from a male donor with ankylosing spondylitis or in good health (not recorded which). This chain links TRBV4-2 with TRBJ1-5; TRBD1 aligns across 8 bases. CDR3 sequence: CASSSDRGHQPQHF. The CDR3 DNA sequence: TGTGCCAGCAGCTCAGACAGGGGCCATCAGCCCCAGCATTTT.